This TCR beta chain is drawn from a study of T cell changes during pregnancy in multiple sclerosis. Profiling relied on immunoSEQ multiplex PCR, and the TCRdb table lists in-frame clones only, not all of them. The repertoire includes about 59,000 clones, under 95% of them detected once, and approximately 1.3% sits in the top ten. Germline V gene lookup returns CDR1 SGHDN and CDR2 FVKESK. This CDR3 comprises 15 residues. The V segment lost 4 bases and the J segment 6 bases; nucleotides outside the gene matches: 5. The specimen comprised peripheral blood, sampled in the second trimester of pregnancy. The chain joins TRBV14 to TRBJ1-4; 10 positions match TRBD1. This receptor was taken from a female donor with multiple sclerosis, enrolled in a pregnancy study. Here the CDR3 reads CASSRTGTGDEKLFF. CDR3 in DNA: TGTGCCAGCAGCCGCACCGGGACAGGGGATGAAAAACTGTTTTTT.